Presented here are 4 T cell receptor beta chains from one specimen sequenced in a study of tissue T cells after allogeneic stem cell transplantation. Time point: mouse harvest day 7 after allogeneic transplant. Each mouse received 10^7 T-cell-depleted marrow cells plus 10^6 splenic CD5+ T cells by tail vein. Profiling relied on immunoSEQ multiplex PCR, and the TCRdb table lists in-frame clones only, not all of them. Here the sample spans thousands of clones, roughly half being singletons. The sample was lymph node tissue. The receptors were sampled from a female BALB/c mouse given C57BL/6 T cells with graft-versus-host disease after an allogeneic hematopoietic cell transplant.

Concerning this clone itself: Genes and germline come from the mouse. The read ends 1 residue early relative to the CDR3; the germline J gene fills the gap. The chain is built from TRBV2 and TRBJ2-4; D assignment may be TRBD1 or TRBD2 (6 bases each). This CDR3 region has 14 residues. Trimming took 0 bases from V and 4 from J, leaving 8 bases between them. Looked up from germline, CDR1 is LGHNA and CDR2 is YSYQKL. CDR3 DNA (partial): TGTGCCAGCAGCCAAGAAAGGGGGGAAAACACCTTGTAC. This gives the protein CASSQERGENTLY. The CDR3 reads in full as CASSQERGENTLYF.

This clone was detected only a few times. All gene names here are mouse names. From the germline J gene comes the end of the CDR3, since the read stops 1 residue before it. This sequence joins TRBV13-1 and TRBJ1-3; 8 bases map to TRBD1. Losses at the gene ends were 3 bases for V and 2 bases for J; bases not matched to a gene: 4. The CDR3 length is 15 residues. Looked up from germline, CDR1 is NSHNY and CDR2 is SYGAGN. CDR3 DNA, as far as it was read: TGTGCCAGCAGTGGGACAGGGCGGACTGGAAATACGCTCTAT. It is translated as CASSGTGRTGNTLY. Given in full, the CDR3 is CASSGTGRTGNTLYF.

With regard to this clone: Gene names refer to mouse genes. From the germline J gene comes the end of the CDR3, since the read stops 1 residue before it. This sequence joins TRBV12-2 and TRBJ2-5; 7 bases match TRBD2. The junction had 2 bases not matched to a gene; V was cut back by 1 base and J by 2 bases. The CDR3 runs 14 residues. Per the germline V gene, CDR1 is SGHLS and CDR2 is HYDKME. The DNA read from the CDR3 is TGTGCCAGCTCTCTGGTGGGGGGCCAAGACACCCAGTAC. Its protein product is CASSLVGGQDTQY. The CDR3 as a whole reads CASSLVGGQDTQYF.

On this clone itself: Here the gene names and germline are mouse. The read ends 1 residue early relative to the CDR3; the germline J gene fills the gap. The chain recombines TRBV26 with TRBJ2-7; 7 bases line up with TRBD1. Germline CDR1 and CDR2: KGHPV and FQNQEV (reference sequence). V lost 4 bases to trimming and J lost 3 bases; unmatched junction nucleotides: 3. The CDR3 totals 13 residues. The covered CDR3 bases are TGTGCCAGCAGTCCGGGACAGTTCTATGAACAGTAC. This codes for CASSPGQFYEQY. Given in full, the CDR3 is CASSPGQFYEQYF.